This TCR beta chain was identified in a study of cytomegalovirus exposure and HLA in healthy donors. Study outcomes and limitations: In a later analysis, V- and J-gene trimming of beta chains associated with a DCLRE1C missense variant, replicated independently. Cytomegalovirus association was listed for 164 TCR beta chains. TCR beta sequences reportedly predicted the HLA-A and HLA-B alleles of most subjects accurately. Through in vitro validation, three CMV-associated chains were shown to be specific for CMV antigens.

This clone was seen more than once but under ten times. Its antigen is unidentified. The ends lost 4 bases at V and 5 bases at J; junction bases unmatched: 7. The germline gives CDR1 SGHDT, CDR2 YYEEEE. The CDR3 is 15 residues long. The PCR employed 60 Vbeta primers together with 13 Jbeta primers. Clones were sequenced by immunoSEQ multiplex PCR, and TCRdb holds only the in-frame ones, with some missing. The sample gives around 97,000 clones, around three quarters of which show up once; over 9% is in the top ten. The chain carries TRBV5-6 and TRBJ1-5; TRBD1 matches 9 bases. The receptor comes from a woman between 18 and 29 years old in good health and CMV-seropositive. The specimen sequenced was PBMCs. Here the CDR3 reads CASSLFDRGDQPQHF. CDR3 bases: TGTGCCAGCAGCCTCTTTGACAGGGGGGATCAGCCCCAGCATTTT.